Listed below are T cell receptor beta chains from one sample, sequenced in a study of T-cell reconstitution after alpha-beta-depleted transplantation in children. TCRdb called the PCR reads again in MiXCR, with one record for every CDR3 protein. This sample has 450,000 to 600,000 distinct CDR3 sequences, with over 10% found just once. The sample in question was PBMCs, mostly from graft donor cells, obtained 360 days after TCRalphabeta/CD19-depleted stem cell transplant. The receptors were sampled from a male patient younger than 18 who had a stem cell transplant for acute myeloid leukemia, so the T cells may come from the graft donor. The CDR3 runs from the conserved cysteine through the conserved F or W. The D gene is left open where the match is weak. Some rows have no size entry. The others give once, few or many, or a class for an expanded clone.

CATSDLGVETGELFF	TGTGCCACCAGTGATTTAGGGGTCGAAACCGGGGAGCTGTTTTTT	NA	TRBV24-1	TRBJ2-2	15	many
CASGSRGMRPWDNEQFF	TGTGCCAGCGGCTCCAGGGGCATGCGCCCCTGGGACAATGAGCAGTTCTTC	NA	TRBV6-1	TRBJ2-1	17	NA
CASTRTVYTDTQYF	TGTGCCAGCACACGAACTGTGTACACAGATACGCAGTATTTT	NA	TRBV6-2/TRBV6-3	TRBJ2-3	14	few
CAWSVGPHRGEQYF	TGTGCCTGGAGTGTAGGTCCCCACCGAGGCGAGCAGTACTTC	NA	TRBV30	TRBJ2-7	14	NA
CASSSERGLEGFEHTDTQYF	TGTGCCAGCAGCTCCGAAAGGGGGCTCGAGGGCTTTGAGCACACAGATACGCAGTATTTT	TRBD1	TRBV7-3	TRBJ2-3	20	many
CASTSVVHTQYF	TGTGCCAGCACTAGTGTCGTCCATACGCAGTATTTT	NA	TRBV28	TRBJ2-3	12	NA
CASSQGQGTVNTGELFF	TGCGCCAGCAGCCAAGGCCAAGGAACCGTAAACACCGGGGAGCTGTTTTTT	NA	TRBV4-3	TRBJ2-2	17	NA
CASRGLAGGGLAQYF	TGTGCCAGCAGGGGACTAGCGGGAGGGGGGCTGGCCCAGTACTTC	TRBD2	TRBV28	TRBJ2-5	15	many
CASSSPSKRGRELFF	TGTGCCAGCAGTTCCCCTAGCAAGCGGGGCCGGGAGCTGTTTTTT	TRBD2	TRBV28	TRBJ2-2	15	few
CASSYSISPATSYEQYF	TGTGCCAGCAGTTACTCGATTTCGCCAGCGACCTCCTACGAGCAGTACTTC	NA	TRBV6-5	TRBJ2-7	17	many
CAISESPGLADTQYF	TGTGCCATCAGTGAGTCGCCGGGACTAGCGGATACGCAGTATTTT	TRBD2	TRBV10-3	TRBJ2-3	15	many
CASSFDRVGGYNEQFF	TGTGCCAGCAGTTTCGACAGGGTAGGGGGATACAATGAGCAGTTCTTC	TRBD1	TRBV27	TRBJ2-1	16	NA
CASRPSGDTIYF	TGTGCCAGCAGACCCTCAGGAGACACCATATATTTT	NA	TRBV12-3/TRBV12-4	TRBJ1-3	12	NA
CASSLQGAVIRNTEAFF	TGTGCCAGCAGCCTACAGGGGGCCGTGATTCGGAACACTGAAGCTTTCTTT	TRBD1	TRBV12-3/TRBV12-4	TRBJ1-1	17	few
CSAPEAEAFSYEQYF	TGCAGTGCTCCTGAGGCGGAGGCCTTTTCCTACGAGCAGTACTTC	NA	TRBV20-1	TRBJ2-7	15	NA
CAIGSGTGGYYEQYF	TGTGCCATCGGCTCCGGGACAGGGGGATACTACGAGCAGTACTTC	TRBD1	TRBV5-7	TRBJ2-7	15	NA
CSAASGEQFF	TGCAGTGCTGCCTCGGGTGAGCAGTTCTTC	NA	TRBV20-1	TRBJ2-1	10	few
CSASSSTDTQYF	TGCAGTGCTAGTTCCTCCACAGATACGCAGTATTTT	NA	TRBV20-1	TRBJ2-3	12	NA
CASPLRPGEGGGYTF	TGTGCCAGCCCCCTAAGACCAGGGGAAGGCGGTGGCTACACCTTC	NA	TRBV2	TRBJ1-2	15	NA
CASSPDSPRVNEQFF	TGTGCCAGCAGCCCTGACTCCCCGAGAGTTAATGAGCAGTTCTTC	NA	TRBV7-3	TRBJ2-1	15	NA
CASSYPAGAPPDTQYF	TGTGCCAGCAGCTATCCGGCGGGAGCCCCCCCAGATACGCAGTATTTT	TRBD2	TRBV5-6	TRBJ2-3	16	NA
CASSLATGPSYEQYF	TGTGCCAGCAGCTTAGCCACAGGCCCGTCCTACGAGCAGTACTTC	NA	TRBV7-6	TRBJ2-7	15	few
CASSLLRLAVGGTSYEQYF	TGTGCCAGCAGCTTACTCCGGCTAGCGGTAGGGGGAACCTCCTACGAGCAGTACTTC	NA	TRBV11-1	TRBJ2-7	19	NA
CSALLAGDGEQYF	TGCAGTGCCCTTCTAGCGGGAGACGGCGAGCAGTACTTC	TRBD2	TRBV20-1	TRBJ2-7	13	few
CASSLRTGGVWNTEAFF	TGTGCCAGCAGTTTGAGGACAGGGGGCGTTTGGAACACTGAAGCTTTCTTT	TRBD1	TRBV27	TRBJ1-1	17	few
CSARVDELAGVNEQFF	TGCAGTGCTAGAGTAGATGAGCTAGCGGGGGTCAATGAGCAGTTCTTC	TRBD2	TRBV20-1	TRBJ2-1	16	NA
CASSLAAGDSRSPLHF	TGCGCCAGCAGCTTGGCCGCTGGGGATTCGAGATCACCCCTCCACTTT	NA	TRBV5-1	TRBJ1-6	16	few
CASSQDSWYGNQPQHF	TGTGCCAGCAGCCAAGACTCCTGGTATGGCAATCAGCCCCAGCATTTT	NA	TRBV4-2	TRBJ1-5	16	NA
CASSVKSGRSQNEQYF	TGTGCCAGCAGCGTTAAGAGCGGGAGGTCACAGAACGAGCAGTACTTC	NA	TRBV21-1	TRBJ2-7	16	NA
CASSAGLAGDPYEQYF	TGTGCCAGCAGCGCGGGACTAGCGGGAGACCCCTACGAGCAGTACTTC	TRBD2	TRBV9	TRBJ2-7	16	NA
CASSLGLWTGGTDTQYF	TGCGCCAGCAGCTTGGGCCTTTGGACAGGGGGGACAGATACGCAGTATTTT	TRBD1	TRBV5-1	TRBJ2-3	17	NA
CSVRTGTALSEQYF	TGCAGCGTGAGAACGGGGACAGCCCTGAGCGAGCAGTACTTC	TRBD1	TRBV29-1	TRBJ2-7	14	many
CASSLLPTSGSHNEQFF	TGTGCCAGCAGCTTATTACCCACTAGCGGGAGTCATAATGAGCAGTTCTTC	TRBD2	TRBV7-3	TRBJ2-1	17	few
CATSGLLGTATDTQYF	TGTGCCACCAGTGGCTTGCTGGGGACCGCAACAGATACGCAGTATTTT	NA	TRBV24-1	TRBJ2-3	16	NA
CASDIGNEQFF	TGTGCCAGTGACATCGGCAATGAGCAGTTCTTC	NA	TRBV25-1	TRBJ2-1	11	many
CASSSAAYNEQFF	TGTGCCAGCAGTTCTGCCGCCTACAATGAGCAGTTCTTC	NA	TRBV28	TRBJ2-1	13	NA
CASSSSGPVGNEQFF	TGTGCCAGCAGCTCCAGCGGGCCGGTGGGCAATGAGCAGTTCTTC	NA	TRBV7-3	TRBJ2-1	15	NA
CASSQVSGLAGRNEQFF	TGCGCCAGCAGCCAAGTATCCGGACTAGCGGGTAGGAATGAGCAGTTCTTC	TRBD2	TRBV4-3	TRBJ2-1	17	NA
CSVLGSSLGRDTQYF	TGCAGCGTGCTGGGCAGTAGCCTAGGAAGAGATACGCAGTATTTT	NA	TRBV29-1	TRBJ2-3	15	many
CASSVEGREIYEQYF	TGTGCCAGCAGCGTAGAGGGTCGGGAGATATACGAGCAGTACTTC	NA	TRBV9	TRBJ2-7	15	few
CASSPPSTSGETQYF	TGTGCCAGCTCACCACCGTCTACTAGCGGAGAGACCCAGTACTTC	TRBD2	TRBV18	TRBJ2-5	15	NA
CASSASGTSASNEQFF	TGTGCCAGCAGCGCCTCCGGGACTAGCGCCTCCAATGAGCAGTTCTTC	TRBD2	TRBV7-3	TRBJ2-1	16	few
CASSQRAGPTSSYNEQFF	TGTGCCAGCAGCCAAAGAGCGGGACCTACTAGCTCCTACAATGAGCAGTTCTTC	TRBD2	TRBV14	TRBJ2-1	18	NA
CASSLRGGGGLETQYF	TGTGCCAGCAGCTTGAGAGGGGGCGGAGGGTTAGAGACCCAGTACTTC	NA	TRBV5-6	TRBJ2-5	16	NA
CSAQVAGGPVAKNIQYF	TGCAGCGCACAAGTAGCGGGAGGGCCTGTAGCCAAAAACATTCAGTACTTC	TRBD2	TRBV29-1	TRBJ2-4	17	many
CASGTSGRVFMADTQYF	TGTGCCAGCGGCACTAGCGGGAGGGTATTCATGGCAGATACGCAGTATTTT	TRBD2	TRBV19	TRBJ2-3	17	NA
CASSNPRLADTQYF	TGTGCCAGCAGTAACCCCCGCCTGGCAGATACGCAGTATTTT	NA	TRBV6-2/TRBV6-3	TRBJ2-3	14	NA
CASSHRDWDQPQHF	TGTGCCAGCTCTCACAGGGACTGGGATCAGCCCCAGCATTTT	NA	TRBV18	TRBJ1-5	14	few
CASSQYRGRETQYF	TGTGCCAGCAGCCAGTACAGAGGAAGAGAGACCCAGTACTTC	NA	TRBV14	TRBJ2-5	14	many
CAISEGSTSWGTDTQYF	TGTGCCATCAGTGAGGGGTCGACTAGCTGGGGCACAGATACGCAGTATTTT	TRBD2	TRBV10-3	TRBJ2-3	17	NA
CASSPSGTANTEAFF	TGTGCCAGCTCACCCTCCGGGACAGCGAACACTGAAGCTTTCTTT	TRBD1	TRBV18	TRBJ1-1	15	many
CATSRDRWDTQYF	TGTGCCACCAGCAGAGATAGATGGGATACGCAGTATTTT	NA	TRBV15	TRBJ2-3	13	many
CASTSDLRTPYEQYF	TGTGCCAGCACTTCTGACCTAAGAACCCCCTACGAGCAGTACTTC	NA	TRBV28	TRBJ2-7	15	many